One and the same sample provided the 6 T cell receptor beta chains below, sequenced in a study of T cells in Graves' hyperthyroidism and ophthalmopathy. TCR beta CDR3 sequences were amplified from RNA transcripts. RT-PCR in the first round (using the HTBI primer set) targeted the TCR CDR3. Each CDR3 protein is one row after TCRdb ran MiXCR on the multiplex PCR reads. The data contain approximately 100,000 distinct CDR3 sequences, 47% of them seen just once; the ten biggest clones take up approximately 24%. Specimen: blood. The receptors stem from a man aged 40-55 years with Graves' hyperthyroidism.

The DNA of the CDR3 is TGTGCCAGCTCACCCAGGACGGTTATTGATGGCTACACCTTC. This sequence encodes CASSPRTVIDGYTF. The chain couples TRBV18 to TRBJ1-2; D remains unclear. Germline assignment: CDR1 KGHSH and CDR2 LQKENI. Trimming shortened V by 3 bases and J by 6 bases, and 14 bases separated the two germline ends. The CDR3 spans 14 residues.

Worth noting for this clonotype: This clone may be a read error of a much larger clone one base away. The chain is built from TRBV4-2 and TRBJ1-1; D gene ambiguous. This CDR3 is 14 amino acids long. Germline V gene lookup returns CDR1 LGHNA and CDR2 YNFKEQ. The CDR3 protein is CAGSQQLVGTEAFF. CDR3 nucleotide sequence: TGTGCCGGCAGCCAACAGTTGGTCGGCACTGAAGCTTTCTTT.

The chain has TRBV3-1 and TRBJ2-3; 8 nucleotides match TRBD2. The CDR3 length is 15 residues. V shed 1 base and J 3 bases; nucleotides not matched to a gene: 3. Germline CDR1 and CDR2: LGHDT and YNNKEL (reference sequence). The CDR3 DNA reads as TGTGCCAGCAGCCAAGTACGGGGGGGAACAGATACGCAGTATTTT. Protein product: CASSQVRGGTDTQYF.

This clonotype was recorded at least ten times. V usage is TRBV5-1 and J usage is TRBJ1-2; TRBD1 agrees at 10 bases. Trimming took 5 bases from V and 5 from J; bases not matched to a gene: 6. This CDR3 comprises 14 residues. Looked up from germline, CDR1 is SGHRS and CDR2 is YFSETQ. This CDR3 reads CASSGTGAGYGYTF. CDR3 in DNA: TGCGCCAGCAGTGGGACAGGGGCAGGTTATGGCTACACCTTC.

This chain uses TRBV7-6 with TRBJ1-6; 11 bases match TRBD1. The ends lost 8 bases at V and 7 bases at J; junction bases unmatched: 10. The CDR3 is 16 residues long. The germline CDR1 and CDR2 sequences are SGHVS and FNYEAQ. The CDR3 is CASSPGTGGENSPLHF. The CDR3 DNA follows: TGTGCCAGCTCACCCGGGACAGGGGGTGAGAATTCACCCCTCCACTTT.

This clonotype was counted ten times or more. The chain combines TRBV12-3 or TRBV12-4 with TRBJ1-5, with unresolved D. Trimming left V 3 bases short and J 5 bases short, with 11 bases between. The CDR3 totals 14 residues. As DNA, the CDR3 is TGTGCCAGCAGTTTTATGGGCACACATCAGCCCCAGCATTTT. Its translation is CASSFMGTHQPQHF.